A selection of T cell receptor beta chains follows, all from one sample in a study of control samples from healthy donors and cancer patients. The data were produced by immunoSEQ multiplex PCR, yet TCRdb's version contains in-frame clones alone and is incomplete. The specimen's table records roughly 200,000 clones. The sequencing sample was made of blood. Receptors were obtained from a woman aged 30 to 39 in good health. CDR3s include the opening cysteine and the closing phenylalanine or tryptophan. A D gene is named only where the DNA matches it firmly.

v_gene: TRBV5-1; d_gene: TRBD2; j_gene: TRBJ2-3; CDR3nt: TGCGCCAGCAACTTAGGACTAGCGGGGGGCCCTAGCACAGATACGCAGTATTTT; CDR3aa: CASNLGLAGGPSTDTQYF
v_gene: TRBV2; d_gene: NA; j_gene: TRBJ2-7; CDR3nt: TGTGCCAGCATCTATTATTATGACTCCCCCGGGTCCTACGAGCAGTACTTC; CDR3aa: CASIYYYDSPGSYEQYF
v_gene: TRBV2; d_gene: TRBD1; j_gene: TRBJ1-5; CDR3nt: TGTGCCAGCAGTGGCGGGACAGGGATTGGCAATCAGCCCCAGCATTTT; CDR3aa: CASSGGTGIGNQPQHF
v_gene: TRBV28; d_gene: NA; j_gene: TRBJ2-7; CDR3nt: TGTGCCAGCGGACAACGGCGGGCATACGAGCAGTACTTC; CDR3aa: CASGQRRAYEQYF
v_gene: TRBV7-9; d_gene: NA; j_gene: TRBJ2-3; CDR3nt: TGTGCCAGCAGCTTGGCAGGCGCAGATACGCAGTATTTT; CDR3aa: CASSLAGADTQYF
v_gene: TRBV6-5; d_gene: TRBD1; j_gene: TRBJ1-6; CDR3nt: TGTGCCAGCAGTTACGGGGGACAGGGGAATTCACCCCTCCACTTT; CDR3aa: CASSYGGQGNSPLHF
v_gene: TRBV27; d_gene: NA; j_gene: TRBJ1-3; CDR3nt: TGTGCCAGCAGTTCCCCGTTGCGCGAGGGAAACACCATATATTTT; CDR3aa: CASSSPLREGNTIYF
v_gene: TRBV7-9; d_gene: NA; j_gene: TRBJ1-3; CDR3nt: TGTGCCAGCAGCTTTACCACCCTCCGGGACGGCTCTGGAAACACCATATATTTT; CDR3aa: CASSFTTLRDGSGNTIYF
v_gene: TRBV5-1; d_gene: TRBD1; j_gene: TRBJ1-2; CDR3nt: TGCGCCAGCACCACGACAGGGTCTAACTATGGCTACACCTTC; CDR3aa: CASTTTGSNYGYTF
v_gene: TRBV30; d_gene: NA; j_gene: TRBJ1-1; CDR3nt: TGTGCCTGGAGTAGGGACGGCAACACTGAAGCTTTCTTT; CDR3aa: CAWSRDGNTEAFF
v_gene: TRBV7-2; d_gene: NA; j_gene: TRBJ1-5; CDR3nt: TGTGCCAGCAGCTTAGAATTTCGGGGGAATCAGCCCCAGCATTTT; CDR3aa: CASSLEFRGNQPQHF
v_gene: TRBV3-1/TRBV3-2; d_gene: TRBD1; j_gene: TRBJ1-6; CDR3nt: TGTGCCAGCAGCCAAGAAGGAGGGACAGGGCGCTCACCCCTCCACTTT; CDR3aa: CASSQEGGTGRSPLHF
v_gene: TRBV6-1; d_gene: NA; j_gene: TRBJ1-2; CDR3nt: TGTGCCAGCAGTGAGGGACTCAACTATGGCTACACCTTC; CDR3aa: CASSEGLNYGYTF
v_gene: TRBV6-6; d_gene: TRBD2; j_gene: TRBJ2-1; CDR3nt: TGTGCCTCCTCTGCGGGGGGGGCCCCCTACAATGAGCAGTTCTTC; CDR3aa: CASSAGGAPYNEQFF
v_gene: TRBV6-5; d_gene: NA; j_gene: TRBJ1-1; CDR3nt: TGTGCCAGCAGTTACTCGATACAGGGTTTGACTGAAGCTTTCTTT; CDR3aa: CASSYSIQGLTEAFF
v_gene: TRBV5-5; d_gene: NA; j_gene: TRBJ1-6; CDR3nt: TGTGCCAGCAGCTCGAGACCATACAGGGACGGGAATTCACCCCTCCACTTT; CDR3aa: CASSSRPYRDGNSPLHF
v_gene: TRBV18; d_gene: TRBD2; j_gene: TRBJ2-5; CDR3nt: TGTGCCAGCTCACGCGAAGGGAGGGGCACGGCAGCGACCCAGTACTTC; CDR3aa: CASSREGRGTAATQYF
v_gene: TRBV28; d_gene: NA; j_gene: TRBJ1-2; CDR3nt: TGTGCCAGCATGCGGGGGCGGGGCTACACCTTC; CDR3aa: CASMRGRGYTF
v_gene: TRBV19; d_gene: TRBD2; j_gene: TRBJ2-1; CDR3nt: TGTGCCAGTAGTATCAGCGGGGGGGGAGGTAATGAGCAGTTCTTC; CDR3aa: CASSISGGGGNEQFF
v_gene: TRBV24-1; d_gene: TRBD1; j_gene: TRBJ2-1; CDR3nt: TGTGCCACCAGTGATCTCGGGACAGGACCGTACAATGAGCAGTTCTTC; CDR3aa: CATSDLGTGPYNEQFF
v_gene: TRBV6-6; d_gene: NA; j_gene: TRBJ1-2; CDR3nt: TGTGCCACCCTACCGGGCTCCCGTAATGTTATCAACACCTTC; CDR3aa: CATLPGSRNVINTF
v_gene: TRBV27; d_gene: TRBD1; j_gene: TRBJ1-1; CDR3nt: TGTGCCAGCAGTTTAGACTTCAGGGGGCAAGGGATGAACACTGAAGCTTTCTTT; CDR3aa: CASSLDFRGQGMNTEAFF
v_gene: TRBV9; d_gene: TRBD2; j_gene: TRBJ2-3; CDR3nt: TGTGCCAGCAGCGTATCCCCCTCGGGACTAGCGGGGGGCACAGATACGCAGTATTTT; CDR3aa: CASSVSPSGLAGGTDTQYF
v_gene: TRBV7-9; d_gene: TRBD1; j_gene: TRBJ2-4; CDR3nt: TGTGCCAGCAGCTTAGGGCAGGGGGCGACCCTTCAGTACTTC; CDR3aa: CASSLGQGATLQYF
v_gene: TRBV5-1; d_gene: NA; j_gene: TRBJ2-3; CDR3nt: TGCGCCAGCAGCCCTCGCTTGGCAGGGTATACAGATACGCAGTATTTT; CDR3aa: CASSPRLAGYTDTQYF
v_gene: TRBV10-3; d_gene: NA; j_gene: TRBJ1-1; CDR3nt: TGTGCCATCTGTGGGACGGGGAACACTGAAGCTTTCTTT; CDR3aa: CAICGTGNTEAFF
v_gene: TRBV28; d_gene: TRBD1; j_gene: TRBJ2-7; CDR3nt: TGTGCCAGCAGTCTGGGACAGGGGGCTCGGGGGCAGTACTTC; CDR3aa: CASSLGQGARGQYF
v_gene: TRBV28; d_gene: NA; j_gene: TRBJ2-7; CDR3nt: TGTGCCAGCAGTCCGTTTGCGTCAGGGAGCTCCTACGAGCAGTACTTC; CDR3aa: CASSPFASGSSYEQYF
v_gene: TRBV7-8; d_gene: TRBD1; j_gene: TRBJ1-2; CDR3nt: TGTGCCAGCAGCCCTGGGACAGCCGATGGCTACACCTTC; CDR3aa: CASSPGTADGYTF
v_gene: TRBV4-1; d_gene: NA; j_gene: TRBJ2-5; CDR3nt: TGCGCCAGCAGCCAAGTGGAGGGCCAAGAGACCCAGTACTTC; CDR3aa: CASSQVEGQETQYF